The 11 T cell receptor beta chains below were found in one sample sequenced in a study of early T cells in non-severe SARS-CoV-2 infection. TCRdb fed the 5' RACE reads into MiXCR, producing one record per CDR3 protein. The sample shows 70,000 to 90,000 distinct CDR3 sequences, roughly 15% of them seen only once. Sequencing was done on a sample of whole blood. The receptors here all came from an adult who was a healthcare worker with PCR-confirmed SARS-CoV-2 infection or an uninfected control (not recorded which).

The chain combines TRBV5-1 with TRBJ1-3; 8 bases are shared with TRBD1. Germline trimming cut 1 base from V and 2 bases from J; bases unmatched to any gene: 2. Germline lookup yields CDR1 SGHRS and CDR2 YFSETQ. The CDR3 sequence is 15 residues long. CDR3 loop: CASSLLQGAGNTIYF. The CDR3 nucleotides read TGCGCCAGCAGCTTGCTACAGGGGGCTGGAAACACCATATATTTT.

This clonotype has a count of ten or more. The chain links TRBV7-2 to TRBJ2-2, with D hard to call. This CDR3 has 14 amino acids. Per the germline V gene, CDR1 is SGHTA and CDR2 is FQGNSA. V lost 5 bases, J lost 4 bases, and 11 bases lay in between. CDR3 protein: CASSPLRVTGELFF. CDR3 nucleotide sequence: TGTGCCAGCAGCCCCCTCCGCGTCACCGGGGAGCTGTTTTTT.

This clonotype was observed a handful of times. The chain links TRBV7-6 to TRBJ2-2; 9 bases agree with TRBD1. This CDR3 has 16 amino acids. Germline CDR1 is SGHVS and CDR2 is FNYEAQ. V was clipped by 5 bases and J by 6 bases; unmatched bases: 10. The CDR3 region has the DNA TGTGCCAGCAGCACCCCGAGGGGACAGGGCCCCGGGGAGCTGTTTTTT. Its translation is CASSTPRGQGPGELFF.

This clonotype turned up a few times. The chain recombines TRBV7-8 with TRBJ2-1; D is ambiguous. The CDR3 has 10 residues. Trimming shortened V by 11 bases and J by 6 bases, and 8 bases separated the two germline ends. In germline, CDR1 is SGHVS, CDR2 FQNEAQ. The CDR3 protein is CASGPNEQFF. CDR3 DNA sequence: TGTGCCTCGGGCCCCAATGAGCAGTTCTTC.

The V gene is TRBV7-2, the J gene TRBJ2-7; 10 positions match TRBD2. The CDR3 sequence is 16 residues long. Germline values: CDR1 SGHTA, CDR2 FQGNSA. V shed 5 bases, J shed 3 bases, and the junction held 10 bases outside the gene matches. The CDR3 coding sequence is TGTGCCAGCAGCCTTTGGTCCGGGACTAGCGACTACGAGCAGTACTTC. Residues: CASSLWSGTSDYEQYF.

There are a few counts of this clonotype. The rearrangement uses TRBV13 and TRBJ1-1, with TRBD1 matching over 10 bases. Trimming took 3 bases from V and 0 from J; bases not matched to a gene: 7. The CDR3 is 17 residues long. CDR1 and CDR2 (germline): PRHDT, FYEKMQ (reference sequence). In DNA, the CDR3 is TGTGCCAGCAGCTTTATCCCGGGACAGGGGATGAACACTGAAGCTTTCTTT. It translates to CASSFIPGQGMNTEAFF.

This clonotype was counted a few times. The V and J genes are TRBV19 and TRBJ2-3; D is uncertain. CDR1 and CDR2 from the germline V gene are LNHDA and SQIVND (reference sequence). The CDR3 totals 11 residues. Between the trimmed V and J ends, which lost 0 bases and 9 bases, there was a span of 4 bases. This chain's CDR3 is CASSIERTQYF. In DNA, the CDR3 is TGTGCCAGTAGTATAGAGAGGACGCAGTATTTT.

The chain joins TRBV7-9 to TRBJ2-1; the match to TRBD1 covers 8 bases. In germline, CDR1 is SEHNR, CDR2 FQNEAQ (reference sequence). The length of the CDR3 is 16 residues. The trim removed 1 base at V and 8 bases at J, leaving 10 bases unmatched. The CDR3 DNA sequence: TGTGCCAGCAGCTTAGTGCCAGGGGGCGCTTCCTATGAGCAGTTCTTC. This gives the protein CASSLVPGGASYEQFF. Supplemented by reference TRBV7-9 and TRBJ2-1, the full variable domain reads DTGVSQNPRHKITKRGQNVTFRCDPISEHNRLYWYRQTLGQGPEFLTYFQNEAQLEKSRLLSDRFSAERPKGSFSTLEIQRTEQGDSAMYLCASSLVPGGASYEQFFGPGTRLTVL.

This clonotype showed up many times. The rearrangement links TRBV2 to TRBJ2-1; 11 positions agree with TRBD2. This CDR3 is 15 amino acids long. The trim removed 7 bases at V and 10 bases at J, leaving 12 bases unmatched. Per germline, CDR1 SNHLY and CDR2 FYNNEI. For the CDR3, the DNA is TGTGCCAGCACCCGGACTAGCGGGCCGTCTCCGGAGCAGTTCTTC. It specifies CASTRTSGPSPEQFF.

This clonotype was seen many times. The chain is built from TRBV20-1 and TRBJ1-5; no clear D gene. The germline V and J ends were trimmed by 7 bases and 2 bases, with 9 bases remaining between them. Germline CDR1 and CDR2: DFQATT and SNEGSKA (reference sequence). This CDR3 is built from 12 residues. The CDR3, as DNA: TGCAGTGGCCTTGGAGGCAATCAGCCCCAGCATTTT. It codes for CSGLGGNQPQHF.

In this sample, this clonotype turned up a few times. The DNA for the CDR3 is TGTGCCACCACATCCGGGACTAGCGGGATTTACGAGCAGTACTTC. This encodes CATTSGTSGIYEQYF. The V and J genes are TRBV12-3 or TRBV12-4 and TRBJ2-7; TRBD2 matches at 13 bases. With V trimmed by 10 bases and J by 4 bases, 10 bases remained unmatched. CDR3 size: 15 residues.